One sample yielded the 9 T cell receptor beta chains listed below, sequenced in a study of blood T cell repertoires in COVID-19. Libraries were prepared by immunoSEQ multiplex PCR; TCRdb keeps only in-frame clonotypes and omits some of them. The sample has 150,000 or so clones, 85% to 90% seen once. Sequenced material: peripheral blood. The receptors shown here come from a woman aged 55-75 years with acute or convalescent COVID-19.

The V call is TRBV5-5, the J call TRBJ2-7; TRBD2 matches at 7 bases. This CDR3 comprises 16 residues. Trimming removed 4 bases from V and 0 bases from J; junction bases left unmatched: 10. CDR1 SGHKS and CDR2 YYEKEE come from the germline V gene (reference sequence). For the CDR3, the DNA is TGTGCCAGCAGCCCTTGGGGAGGGGTTGTCTCCTACGAGCAGTACTTC. Translated: CASSPWGGVVSYEQYF.

The genes are TRBV6-5 and TRBJ1-2; possibly TRBD1 for D (6 bases). The CDR3 totals 13 residues. Trimming removed 4 bases at V and 7 bases at J, with 13 bases between. In germline, CDR1 is MNHEY, CDR2 SVGAGI. CDR3 in amino acids: CASSSRGALGYTF. The CDR3 coding sequence is TGTGCCAGCAGTTCCCGGGGGGCGCTTGGCTACACCTTC.

V gene TRBV27 combines with J gene TRBJ1-4; TRBD1 aligns across 8 bases. This CDR3 is 15 amino acids long. Per germline, CDR1 MNHEY and CDR2 SMNVEV (reference sequence). Losses at the gene ends were 3 bases for V and 8 bases for J; bases not matched to a gene: 8. CDR3 sequence: CASSFRQGRTEKLFF. CDR3 DNA: TGTGCCAGCAGTTTCCGACAGGGGCGGACGGAAAAACTGTTTTTT.

The rearrangement joins TRBV7-9 to TRBJ1-1; maybe TRBD1 (5 bases). This CDR3 is 12 amino acids long. From germline, CDR1 is SEHNR and CDR2 FQNEAQ (reference sequence). V lost 5 bases and J 10 bases, leaving 14 bases between the germline ends. CDR3 DNA sequence: TGTGCCAGCAGCCCCTCGCCAGGGTCAGCTTTCTTT. Translated, it gives CASSPSPGSAFF.

The chain has TRBV7-8 and TRBJ2-5, with TRBD2 matching over 12 bases. CDR1 and CDR2 (germline): SGHVS, FQNEAQ. There are 16 residues in the CDR3. Trimming cost V 3 bases and J 3 bases; bases outside gene matches: 5. Here the CDR3 DNA reads TGTGCCAGCAGCTTTACACTAGCGGGGGGTGAAGAGACCCAGTACTTC. Protein: CASSFTLAGGEETQYF.

The V call is TRBV9, the J call TRBJ2-7; 9 bases map to TRBD1. The CDR3 contains 15 residues. Per germline, CDR1 SGDLS and CDR2 YYNGEE. Losses at the gene ends were 0 bases for V and 7 bases for J; bases not matched to a gene: 8. The CDR3 region is CASSVAGTGFNEQYF. CDR3 bases: TGTGCCAGCAGCGTAGCCGGGACAGGGTTTAATGAGCAGTACTTC.

This rearrangement joins TRBV7-6 to TRBJ2-3; 13 bases are a match to TRBD2. The germline CDR1 and CDR2 sequences are SGHVS and FNYEAQ. CDR3 length equals 18 residues. Germline trimming cut 0 bases from V and 2 bases from J; bases unmatched to any gene: 5. The CDR3: CASSLATSGGPFTDTQYF. CDR3 nucleotide sequence: TGTGCCAGCAGCTTAGCGACTAGCGGGGGGCCGTTCACAGATACGCAGTATTTT. Variable domain in full (rest from reference TRBV7-6 and TRBJ2-3): GAGVSQSPRYKVTKRGQDVALRCDPISGHVSLYWYRQALGQGPEFLTYFNYEAQQDKSGLPNDRFSAERPEGSISTLTIQRTEQRDSAMYRCASSLATSGGPFTDTQYFGPGTRLTVL.

Only a few counts were recorded for this clone. Here the CDR3 DNA reads TGTGCCAGCAGCTCCCAGACAGGGAACACTGAAGCTTTCTTT. As protein: CASSSQTGNTEAFF. The chain recombines TRBV7-3 with TRBJ1-1; D is perhaps TRBD1 (6 bases). This CDR3 contains 14 residues. V dropped 4 bases and J dropped 1 base, with 10 bases sitting between them. CDR1 SGHTA and CDR2 FQGTGA come from the germline V gene. The full variable domain, with the rest looked up from reference TRBV7-3 and TRBJ1-1, is GAGVSQTPSNKVTEKGKYVELRCDPISGHTALYWYRQSLGQGPEFLIYFQGTGAADDSGLPNDRFFAVRPEGSVSTLKIQRTERGDSAVYLCASSSQTGNTEAFFGQGTRLTVV.

The V and J genes are TRBV4-2 and TRBJ1-1, with D perhaps TRBD1 (6 bases). Germline V CDR1 and CDR2: LGHNA, YNFKEQ. This CDR3 is built from 15 residues. Trimming left V 0 bases short and J 5 bases short, with 13 bases between. Here the CDR3 reads CASSQEAAGVTEAFF. Written as DNA, the CDR3 is TGTGCCAGCAGCCAAGAAGCGGCAGGGGTAACTGAAGCTTTCTTT.